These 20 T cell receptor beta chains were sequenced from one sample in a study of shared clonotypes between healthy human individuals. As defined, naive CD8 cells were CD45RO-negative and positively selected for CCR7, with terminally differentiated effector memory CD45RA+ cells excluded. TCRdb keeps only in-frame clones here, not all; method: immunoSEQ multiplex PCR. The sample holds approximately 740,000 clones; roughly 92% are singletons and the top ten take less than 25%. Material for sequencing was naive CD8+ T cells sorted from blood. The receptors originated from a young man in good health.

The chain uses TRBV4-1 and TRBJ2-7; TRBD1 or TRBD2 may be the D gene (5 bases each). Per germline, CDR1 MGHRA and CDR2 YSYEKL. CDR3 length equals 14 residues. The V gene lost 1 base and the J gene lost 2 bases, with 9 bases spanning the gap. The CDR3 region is CASSQVGTPYEQYF. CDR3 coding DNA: TGCGCCAGCAGCCAAGTCGGGACCCCCTACGAGCAGTACTTC.

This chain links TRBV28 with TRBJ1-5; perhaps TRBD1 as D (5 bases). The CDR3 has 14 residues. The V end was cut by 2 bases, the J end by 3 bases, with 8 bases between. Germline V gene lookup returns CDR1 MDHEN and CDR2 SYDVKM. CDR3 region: CASSLKGLNQPQHF. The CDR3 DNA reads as TGTGCCAGCAGTTTAAAGGGGCTCAATCAGCCCCAGCATTTT.

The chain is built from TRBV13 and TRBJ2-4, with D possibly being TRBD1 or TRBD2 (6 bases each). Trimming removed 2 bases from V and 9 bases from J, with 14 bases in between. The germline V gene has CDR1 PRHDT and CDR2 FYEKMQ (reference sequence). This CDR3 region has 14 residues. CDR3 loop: CASSLLLGGGIQYF. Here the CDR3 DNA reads TGTGCCAGCAGCTTATTGTTAGGAGGGGGCATTCAGTACTTC.

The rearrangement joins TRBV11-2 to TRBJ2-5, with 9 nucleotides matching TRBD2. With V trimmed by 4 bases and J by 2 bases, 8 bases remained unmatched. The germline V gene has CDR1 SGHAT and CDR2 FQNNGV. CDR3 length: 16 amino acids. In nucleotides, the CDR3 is TGTGCCAGCAGCTCTTGGACTAGCGAGAATCAAGAGACCCAGTACTTC. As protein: CASSSWTSENQETQYF. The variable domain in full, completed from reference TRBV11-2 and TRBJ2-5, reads EAGVAQSPRYKIIEKRQSVAFWCNPISGHATLYWYQQILGQGPKLLIQFQNNGVVDDSQLPKDRFSAERLKGVDSTLKIQPAKLEDSAVYLCASSSWTSENQETQYFGPGTRLLVL.

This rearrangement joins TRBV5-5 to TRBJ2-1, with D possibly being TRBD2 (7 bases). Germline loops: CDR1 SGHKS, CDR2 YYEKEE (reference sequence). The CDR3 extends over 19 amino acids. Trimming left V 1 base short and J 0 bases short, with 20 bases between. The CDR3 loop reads CASSLKQGSSGASYNEQFF. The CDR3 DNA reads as TGTGCCAGCAGCTTGAAACAGGGCTCTAGCGGAGCCTCCTACAATGAGCAGTTCTTC.

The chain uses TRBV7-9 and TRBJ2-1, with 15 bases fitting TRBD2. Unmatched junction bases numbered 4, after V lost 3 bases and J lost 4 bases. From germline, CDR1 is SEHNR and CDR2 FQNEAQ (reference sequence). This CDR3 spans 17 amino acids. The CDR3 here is CASSLWTSGREYNEQFF. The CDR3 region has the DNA TGTGCCAGCAGCTTGTGGACTAGCGGGAGGGAGTACAATGAGCAGTTCTTC.

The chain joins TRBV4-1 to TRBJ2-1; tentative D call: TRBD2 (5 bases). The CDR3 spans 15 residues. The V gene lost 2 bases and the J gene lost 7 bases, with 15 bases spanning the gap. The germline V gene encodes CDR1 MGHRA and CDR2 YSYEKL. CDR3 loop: CASSQQEGRGNEQFF. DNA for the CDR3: TGCGCCAGCAGCCAACAAGAGGGCAGAGGGAATGAGCAGTTCTTC.

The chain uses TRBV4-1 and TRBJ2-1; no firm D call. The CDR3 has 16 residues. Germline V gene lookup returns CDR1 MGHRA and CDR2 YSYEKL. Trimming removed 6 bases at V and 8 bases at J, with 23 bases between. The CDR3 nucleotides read TGCGCCAGCAGGGTTAGGCCCTATAGCTGGTTGGATGAGCAGTTCTTC. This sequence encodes CASRVRPYSWLDEQFF.

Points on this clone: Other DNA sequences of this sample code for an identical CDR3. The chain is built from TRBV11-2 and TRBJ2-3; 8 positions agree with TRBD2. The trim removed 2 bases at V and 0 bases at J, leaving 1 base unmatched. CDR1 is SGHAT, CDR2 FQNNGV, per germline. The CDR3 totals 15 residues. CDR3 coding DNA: TGTGCCAGCAGCTTAACGGGAGGGAGCACAGATACGCAGTATTTT. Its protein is CASSLTGGSTDTQYF.

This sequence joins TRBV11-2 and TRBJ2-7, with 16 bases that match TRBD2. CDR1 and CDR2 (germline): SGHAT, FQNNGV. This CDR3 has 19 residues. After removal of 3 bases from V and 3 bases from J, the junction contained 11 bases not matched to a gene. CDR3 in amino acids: CASSFSGTSGRGGLYEQYF. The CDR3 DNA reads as TGTGCCAGCAGCTTCTCCGGGACTAGCGGGAGGGGTGGCCTCTACGAGCAGTACTTC.

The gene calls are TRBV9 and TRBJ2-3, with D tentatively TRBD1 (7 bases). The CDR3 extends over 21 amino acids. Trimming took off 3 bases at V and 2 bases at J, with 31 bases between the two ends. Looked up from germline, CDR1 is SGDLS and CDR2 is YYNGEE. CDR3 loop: CASSAPRTGVRDLLHTDTQYF. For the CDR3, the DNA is TGTGCCAGCAGCGCCCCACGGACAGGCGTAAGGGACTTACTACACACAGATACGCAGTATTTT.

This chain's CDR3 is CASSQEDGQPQHF. CDR3 bases: TGCGCCAGCAGCCAAGAAGACGGGCAGCCCCAGCATTTT. The genes are TRBV4-1 and TRBJ1-5; D ambiguous. V was trimmed by 0 bases and J by 7 bases, leaving 7 bases between them. Germline CDR1 is MGHRA and CDR2 is YSYEKL. This CDR3 is 13 amino acids long.

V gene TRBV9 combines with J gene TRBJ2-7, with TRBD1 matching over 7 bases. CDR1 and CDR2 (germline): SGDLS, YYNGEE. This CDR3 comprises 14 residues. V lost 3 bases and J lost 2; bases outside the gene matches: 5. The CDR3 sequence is CASSARQGPYEQYF. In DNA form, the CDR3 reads TGTGCCAGCAGCGCCCGACAGGGACCCTACGAGCAGTACTTC. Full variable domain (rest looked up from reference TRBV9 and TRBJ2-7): DSGVTQTPKHLITATGQRVTLRCSPRSGDLSVYWYQQSLDQGLQFLIQYYNGEERAKGNILERFSAQQFPDLHSELNLSSLELGDSALYFCASSARQGPYEQYFGPGTRLTVT.

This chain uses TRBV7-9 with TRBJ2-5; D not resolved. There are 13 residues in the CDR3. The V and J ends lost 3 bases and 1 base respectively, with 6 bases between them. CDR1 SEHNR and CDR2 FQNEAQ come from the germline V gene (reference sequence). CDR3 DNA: TGTGCCAGCAGCTTGCACGGCCAAGAGACCCAGTACTTC. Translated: CASSLHGQETQYF. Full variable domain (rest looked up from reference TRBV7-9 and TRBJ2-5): DTGVSQNPRHKITKRGQNVTFRCDPISEHNRLYWYRQTLGQGPEFLTYFQNEAQLEKSRLLSDRFSAERPKGSFSTLEIQRTEQGDSAMYLCASSLHGQETQYFGPGTRLLVL.

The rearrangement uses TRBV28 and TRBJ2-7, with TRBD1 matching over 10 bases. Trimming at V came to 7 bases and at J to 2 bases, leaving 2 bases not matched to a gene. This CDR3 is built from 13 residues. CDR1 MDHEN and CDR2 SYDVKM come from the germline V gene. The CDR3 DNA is TGTGCCAGCAATGGACAGGGGGCCTACGAGCAGTACTTC. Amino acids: CASNGQGAYEQYF.

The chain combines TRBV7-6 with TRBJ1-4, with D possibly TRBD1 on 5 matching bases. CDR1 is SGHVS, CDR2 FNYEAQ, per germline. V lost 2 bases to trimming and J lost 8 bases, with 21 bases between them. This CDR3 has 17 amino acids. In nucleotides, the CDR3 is TGTGCCAGCAGCTTAACTGGGGACCTACCCCTGGGCGAAAAACTGTTTTTT. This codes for CASSLTGDLPLGEKLFF.

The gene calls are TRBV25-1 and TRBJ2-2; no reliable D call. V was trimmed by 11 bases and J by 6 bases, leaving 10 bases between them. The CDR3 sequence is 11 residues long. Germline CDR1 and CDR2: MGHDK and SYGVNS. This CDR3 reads CASVGPGELFF. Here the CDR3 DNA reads TGTGCCTCCGTGGGTCCCGGGGAGCTGTTTTTT. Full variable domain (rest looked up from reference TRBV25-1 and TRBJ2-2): EADIYQTPRYLVIGTGKKITLECSQTMGHDKMYWYQQDPGMELHLIHYSYGVNSTEKGDLSSESTVSRIRTEHFPLTLESARPSHTSQYLCASVGPGELFFGEGSRLTVL.

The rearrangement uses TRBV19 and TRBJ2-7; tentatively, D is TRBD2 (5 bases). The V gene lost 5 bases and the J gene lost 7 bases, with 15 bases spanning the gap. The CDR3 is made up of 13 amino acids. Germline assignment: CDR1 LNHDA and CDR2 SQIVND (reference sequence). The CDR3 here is CASSPTRSQEQYF. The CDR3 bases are TGTGCCAGTAGTCCAACTAGGTCTCAGGAGCAGTACTTC.

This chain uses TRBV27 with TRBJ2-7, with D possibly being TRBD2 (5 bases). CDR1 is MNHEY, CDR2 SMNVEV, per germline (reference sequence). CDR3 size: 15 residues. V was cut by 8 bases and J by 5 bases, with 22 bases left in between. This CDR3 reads CASSQASPVGNEQYF. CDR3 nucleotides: TGTGCCAGCTCGCAAGCTAGCCCAGTAGGCAACGAGCAGTACTTC.

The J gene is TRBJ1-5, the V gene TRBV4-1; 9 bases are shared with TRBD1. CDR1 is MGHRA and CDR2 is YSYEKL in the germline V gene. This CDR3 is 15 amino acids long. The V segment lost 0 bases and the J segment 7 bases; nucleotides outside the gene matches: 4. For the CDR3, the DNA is TGCGCCAGCAGCCAAGAAGGGACAGGGTACCAGCCCCAGCATTTT. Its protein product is CASSQEGTGYQPQHF.